This is a list of T cell receptor beta chains from one sample in a study of CD8+ T cells in alopecia areata. Generated by immunoSEQ multiplex PCR, the TCRdb table keeps only in-frame clones and is missing some. The sample shows around 170,000 clones, approximately 51% of them seen only once. The sample in question was CD8+ T cells sorted from blood, obtained at week 52, from a patient treated with tofacitinib. The receptor source for this set is a human donor with alopecia areata. CDR3s leave out the opening cysteine and the closing phenylalanine or tryptophan.

CDR3,length,V
SVVQDSPYASYT,12,TRBV29-1
ATSRVDTEAF,10,TRBV15
ASSYTGAGNQPQH,13,TRBV5-6
ASSLAPRTGTKEAF,14,TRBV7-2
SVVSGTRSTYEQY,13,TRBV29-1
ASSGQGTHEQF,11,TRBV5-6
ASSLKATTEAF,11,TRBV27
ATETSGGETQY,11,TRBV6-6
ASSQQTGTEAF,11,TRBV4-1
AISDPGGLGSPLH,13,TRBV10-3
ASSQVWGAKTEAF,13,TRBV14
ASSPGQGWSGELF,13,TRBV5-1
ASSLGGGSPNEKLF,14,TRBV7-2
ASSSFVAPSRETQY,14,TRBV7-9
ASSLGQSGSYEQY,13,TRBV7-9
AWSGLGQSHSGANVLT,16,TRBV30
AWNTGIEQY,9,TRBV30
ASSDPVTRQETQY,13,TRBV6-6
SVEVPLGEQY,10,TRBV29-1
ASSSISRDNSYEQY,14,TRBV27
ASSPGGRNTEAF,12,TRBV27
ASRGPMTDTQY,11,TRBV27
ASRDRGNQPQH,11,TRBV19
ASSPGTADTQY,11,TRBV18
ASSLGGNIQY,10,TRBV7-9
ASSSSGQGFYEQY,13,TRBV5-6
ASSEPGPNYEQY,12,TRBV7-8
AIQDGGTGELF,11,TRBV10-3
ASRRTQGAEAF,11,TRBV19
SGTATNEKLF,10,TRBV29-1
ASSLTGGQETQY,12,TRBV7-3
AWRKQGPNYGYT,12,TRBV30
ASSARDRVLAGYT,13,TRBV5-4
ASSQGLWYEQY,11,TRBV4-1
ASSLDGPYNEQF,12,TRBV5-4
SVAGTDWDYEQY,12,TRBV29-1
ASSQEPTGQARYNEQF,16,TRBV4-3
ASSLSGEPTGEQF,13,TRBV7-9
ASSWRGTGELF,11,TRBV5-1
SALENEQF,8,TRBV20-1
ASSQGVGEQY,10,TRBV4-3
ASRKDSNREQY,11,TRBV6-5
SAQGAF,6,TRBV20-1
ASSPSRGENSNQPQH,15,TRBV27
AWSFSAGGNGYT,12,TRBV30
ASSQEQGEADTQY,13,TRBV4-3
ASSFPDRVGTEAF,13,TRBV7-9
ASSDSYEQY,9,TRBV5-6
ASSQFGGTLGNEKLF,15,TRBV14
ASSWWGGETQY,11,TRBV13
ASMERAYNEQF,11,TRBV19
ASSPDPGGAGTEAF,14,TRBV7-9
ASSVANSYEQY,11,TRBV9
ASSQEPSGSSYEQY,14,TRBV4-3
ASSLNLPGEQY,11,TRBV27